The 19 T cell receptor beta chains listed next were all sequenced from one sample in a study of blood T cell repertoires in COVID-19. Here immunoSEQ multiplex PCR was the method, and the copy in TCRdb shows in-frame clones only, minus some. The sample has about 140,000 clones, about 82% seen once; the top ten hold 7.5% to 8.5%. Source material: peripheral blood. All receptors derive from a woman between 55 and 75 years old with acute or convalescent COVID-19.

The J gene is TRBJ1-4, the V gene TRBV21-1; TRBD1, the table's D call, lacks a check against the DNA. TRBV21-1 is noted as a pseudogene. The CDR3 has 16 residues. The CDR3 sequence: CASSTLRQKLNEKLFF. Here the CDR3 DNA reads TGTGCCAGCAGCACCTTAAGACAGAAACTTAATGAAAAACTGTTTTTT.

The rearrangement uses TRBV3-1 (or the pseudogene TRBV3-2) and TRBJ2-3; TRBD1 aligns across 11 bases. CDR1 is LGHDT and CDR2 is YNNKEL in the germline V gene (reference sequence). Trimming removed 1 base from V and 8 bases from J; junction bases left unmatched: 17. This CDR3 spans 19 amino acids. The CDR3, as DNA: TGTGCCAGCAGCCAAGCCCGGACAGGGGGCGAGAAAGAGCCCCGTACGCAGTATTTT. It translates to CASSQARTGGEKEPRTQYF.

On this clone: Sequence at one end of the junction differs from germline and may be a read error. The rearrangement links TRBV7-7 to TRBJ2-2; 7 bases are shared with TRBD2. Germline-derived CDR1 and CDR2 are SSHAT and FNYEAQ (reference sequence). There are 16 residues in the CDR3. The CDR3 nucleotides read TGTGCTAGCAGCTTAGCGCGGGGGAAGAACACCGGGGAGCTGTTTTTT. Translation gives CASSLARGKNTGELFF.

This chain connects TRBV12-5 to TRBJ1-2; tentatively, D is TRBD1 (5 bases). The V end was cut by 3 bases, the J end by 4 bases, with 12 bases between. The CDR3 contains 14 residues. Per germline, CDR1 LGHNT and CDR2 FRNRAP. In DNA, the CDR3 is TGTGCTAGTGGTTTAGGGGTTGGGATCTATGGCTACACCTTC. Translation gives CASGLGVGIYGYTF.

V is TRBV19 and J is TRBJ2-2; perhaps TRBD2 as D (5 bases). The CDR3 loop spans 14 amino acids. Deletions cut 7 bases from V and 1 base from J, with 10 bases between. From germline, CDR1 is LNHDA and CDR2 SQIVND (reference sequence). CDR3 nucleotides: TGTGCCAGTATGCTCGGGGAGAACACCGGGGAGCTGTTTTTT. Protein sequence: CASMLGENTGELFF. The variable domain in full, completed from reference TRBV19 and TRBJ2-2, reads DGGITQSPKYLFRKEGQNVTLSCEQNLNHDAMYWYRQDPGQGLRLIYYSQIVNDFQKGDIAEGYSVSREKKESFPLTVTSAQKNPTAFYLCASMLGENTGELFFGEGSRLTVL.

V is TRBV10-3 and J is TRBJ2-1; no reliable D call. Germline CDR1 is ENHRY and CDR2 is SYGVKD. This CDR3 contains 14 residues. V gave up 6 bases and J gave up 0 bases, with 9 bases separating them. The CDR3 here is CAISLSSSYNEQFF. CDR3 DNA sequence: TGTGCCATCAGCCTGAGTAGCTCCTACAATGAGCAGTTCTTC.

The CDR3 loop is CASSPPGLQETQYF. DNA for the CDR3: TGTGCCAGCAGCCCCCCCGGACTACAAGAGACCCAGTACTTC. J is TRBJ2-5 and V is TRBV5-4, with a possible D match to TRBD2 (6 bases). Germline V CDR1 and CDR2: SGHNT, YYREEE (reference sequence). The CDR3 length is 14 residues. V shed 4 bases and J shed 2 bases, with 12 bases lying between them.

This clone was picked up many times. The V and J genes are TRBV10-2 and TRBJ2-7; 7 nucleotides line up with TRBD2. In germline, CDR1 is WSHSY, CDR2 SAAADI. J lost 7 bases, V lost 3 bases, and 21 bases had no gene match. The CDR3 extends over 18 amino acids. In DNA form, the CDR3 reads TGCGCCAGCAGTGAATTCCGTTTCGGGGGGAACATAATGATGGAGCAGTACTTC. This gives the protein CASSEFRFGGNIMMEQYF.

J is TRBJ2-2 and V is TRBV5-6; D perhaps matches TRBD2 (6 bases). CDR3 length: 15 amino acids. V dropped 4 bases and J dropped 3 bases, with 13 bases sitting between them. Germline V gene data show CDR1 as SGHDT and CDR2 as YYEEEE. The CDR3 DNA is TGTGCCAGCAGCACCTCCCGGGAGTACACCGGGGAGCTGTTTTTT. Translated: CASSTSREYTGELFF.

The CDR3 sequence: CALGFGGPPPTDTQYF. DNA for the CDR3: TGTGCCCTGGGTTTCGGCGGGCCACCCCCAACAGATACGCAGTATTTT. The rearrangement links TRBV24-1 to TRBJ2-3; TRBD2 might be the D (5 bases). V was clipped by 12 bases and J by 3 bases, with 24 bases between them. The CDR3 has 16 residues. Germline V gene sequence: CDR1 KGHDR, CDR2 SFDVKD.

The chain has TRBV4-2 and TRBJ1-2; 7 positions agree with TRBD1. The germline V gene has CDR1 LGHNA and CDR2 YNFKEQ. After removal of 0 bases from V and 8 bases from J, the junction contained 6 bases not matched to a gene. CDR3 length: 14 amino acids. Written as DNA, the CDR3 is TGTGCCAGCAGCCAAGATCGCGCAGGGGGGGGCTACACCTTC. Protein: CASSQDRAGGGYTF.

The rearrangement links TRBV12-5 to TRBJ2-5, with a weak D call TRBD2 (7 bases). The CDR3 runs to 15 residues. V was cut by 3 bases and J by 1 base, with 12 bases left in between. CDR1 LGHNT and CDR2 FRNRAP come from the germline V gene. The CDR3 here is CASGFPGGGQETQYF. The CDR3 DNA is TGTGCTAGTGGTTTTCCGGGGGGCGGCCAAGAGACCCAGTACTTC.

The V gene is TRBV19, the J gene TRBJ1-1; 10 positions match TRBD1. The length of the CDR3 is 15 residues. V lost 5 bases and J lost 1; bases outside the gene matches: 4. CDR1 LNHDA and CDR2 SQIVND come from the germline V gene (reference sequence). CDR3 residues: CASSPRQGANTEAFF. CDR3 bases: TGTGCCAGTAGTCCCCGACAGGGGGCGAACACTGAAGCTTTCTTT.

The rearrangement uses TRBV13 and TRBJ2-7; D may be TRBD2 (7 bases). Germline V gives CDR1 PRHDT, CDR2 FYEKMQ (reference sequence). The CDR3 extends over 14 amino acids. With 0 bases removed from V and 7 bases from J, the gap between germline ends came to 13 bases. The CDR3: CASSLGGGAGEQYF. CDR3 DNA sequence: TGTGCCAGCAGCTTAGGAGGGGGGGCAGGGGAGCAGTACTTC.

This rearrangement joins TRBV29-1 to TRBJ2-7; possible D gene TRBD2, 6 bases. V was cut by 4 bases and J by 6 bases, with 16 bases left in between. CDR1 is SQVTM and CDR2 is ANQGSEA in the germline V gene. The CDR3 loop spans 13 amino acids. In DNA form, the CDR3 reads TGCAGCGTTGTTATGAGTGGCGGGGCCGAGCAGTACTTC. Translating it yields CSVVMSGGAEQYF.

The V and J genes are TRBV9 and TRBJ1-5, with D tentatively TRBD1 (5 bases). Trimming pared 0 bases from V and 5 bases from J, leaving 12 bases between. Germline assignment: CDR1 SGDLS and CDR2 YYNGEE. The CDR3 is made up of 15 amino acids. The CDR3: CASSVDGGGDQPQHF. The CDR3 bases are TGTGCCAGCAGCGTAGATGGGGGAGGGGATCAGCCCCAGCATTTT.

The genes are TRBV6-2 or TRBV6-3 and TRBJ2-6; 7 bases align to TRBD1. After removal of 5 bases from V and 0 bases from J, the junction contained 7 bases not matched to a gene. From germline, CDR1 is MNHEY and CDR2 SVGEGT. This CDR3 spans 17 amino acids. The CDR3 region has the DNA TGTGCCAGCAGTGGGGACAGCGTTTTCTCTGGGGCCAACGTCCTGACTTTC. It is translated as CASSGDSVFSGANVLTF.

This clone was detected only once. The J gene is TRBJ2-7, the V gene TRBV18, with 11 positions matching TRBD2. J gave up 2 bases and V 3 bases, and 6 bases lay outside the gene matches. The V gene's germline CDR1 is KGHSH and CDR2 LQKENI. This CDR3 comprises 16 residues. DNA for the CDR3: TGTGCCAGCTCACCTCTGGCTAGCGGGGGGACCTACGAGCAGTACTTC. It translates to CASSPLASGGTYEQYF.

The chain is built from TRBV6-1 and TRBJ2-1; D remains unclear. Germline V gene data show CDR1 as MNHNS and CDR2 as SASEGT. Deletions cut 1 base from V and 1 base from J, with 14 bases between. The CDR3 covers 17 residues. CDR3 in amino acids: CASSEEPVASSYNEQFF. The CDR3, as DNA: TGTGCCAGCAGTGAAGAGCCAGTAGCCTCGTCCTACAATGAGCAGTTCTTC.